A selection of T cell receptor beta chains follows, all from one sample in a study of T cell responses to AZD1222 COVID-19 vaccine. Produced via immunoSEQ multiplex PCR; TCRdb's table is partial and in-frame only. The sample consists of over 100,000 clones, 80% to 90% of them appearing once. Here the sequenced sample was peripheral blood, taken on day 0 of AZD1222 vaccination. The receptor source for this set is an adult in good health. The CDR3 runs from the conserved cysteine through the conserved F or W. The order of the fields is J gene, D gene, V gene, clone size, CDR3 DNA, CDR3 protein. A D gene is named only where the DNA matches it firmly. Some rows have no size entry. The others give once, few or many, or a class for an expanded clone.

J gene: TRBJ1-4; D gene: TRBD1; V gene: TRBV7-6; clone size: NA; CDR3 DNA: TGTGCCAGCGGCCCCCAACAGGGGGCCGCTGAAAAACTGTTTTTT; CDR3 protein: CASGPQQGAAEKLFF
J gene: TRBJ1-1; D gene: NA; V gene: TRBV5-4; clone size: NA; CDR3 DNA: TGTGCCAGCAGCTCCGGTGGGGGCAGGGTGAACACTGAAGCTTTCTTT; CDR3 protein: CASSSGGGRVNTEAFF
J gene: TRBJ1-6; D gene: TRBD1; V gene: TRBV6-5; clone size: NA; CDR3 DNA: TGTGCCAGCAGGGTACAGGGGGCGACTAATTCACCCCTCCACTTT; CDR3 protein: CASRVQGATNSPLHF
J gene: TRBJ2-7; D gene: NA; V gene: TRBV18; clone size: NA; CDR3 DNA: TGTGCCAGCTCACTCGGCAGATTCGACGAGCAGTACTTC; CDR3 protein: CASSLGRFDEQYF
J gene: TRBJ2-7; D gene: NA; V gene: TRBV7-8; clone size: NA; CDR3 DNA: TGTGCCAGCAGCTTAGCGTCGGGGGGCCTGTCCTACGAGCAGTACTTC; CDR3 protein: CASSLASGGLSYEQYF
J gene: TRBJ1-2; D gene: TRBD1; V gene: TRBV19; clone size: once; CDR3 DNA: TGTGCCAGTACCATGACCGGGACAGGGGGCGCTACTAACTATGGCTACACCTTC; CDR3 protein: CASTMTGTGGATNYGYTF
J gene: TRBJ2-1; D gene: NA; V gene: TRBV6-5; clone size: NA; CDR3 DNA: TGTGCCAGCAGCGGTGACAGAAGCTCCTACAATGAGCAGTTCTTC; CDR3 protein: CASSGDRSSYNEQFF
J gene: TRBJ2-2; D gene: NA; V gene: TRBV2; clone size: NA; CDR3 DNA: TGTGCCAGCACGGGGGAAGGGACCGGGGAGCTGTTTTTT; CDR3 protein: CASTGEGTGELFF
J gene: TRBJ2-3; D gene: TRBD2; V gene: TRBV4-2; clone size: NA; CDR3 DNA: TGTGCCAGCAGCCAAAGGCCCGGAGGGACTAGCGGAAATACAGATACGCAGTATTTT; CDR3 protein: CASSQRPGGTSGNTDTQYF
J gene: TRBJ2-2; D gene: TRBD2; V gene: TRBV7-2; clone size: NA; CDR3 DNA: TGTGCCAGCAGCTTGCGACTAGCGGGGGCTCCGGGCGGGGAGCTGTTTTTT; CDR3 protein: CASSLRLAGAPGGELFF
J gene: TRBJ1-2; D gene: NA; V gene: TRBV29-1; clone size: NA; CDR3 DNA: TGCAGCGTCAAAGGGACGGTGAAGAATGGCTACACCTTC; CDR3 protein: CSVKGTVKNGYTF
J gene: TRBJ1-4; D gene: NA; V gene: TRBV6-5; clone size: NA; CDR3 DNA: TGTGCCAGCAGTTACGCGGCAGGCTTTAATGAAAAACTGTTTTTT; CDR3 protein: CASSYAAGFNEKLFF
J gene: TRBJ2-6; D gene: NA; V gene: TRBV7-2; clone size: NA; CDR3 DNA: TGTGCCAGCAGCCCCGGGAAGCTCTCTGGGGCCAACGTCCTGACTTTC; CDR3 protein: CASSPGKLSGANVLTF
J gene: TRBJ2-3; D gene: NA; V gene: TRBV18; clone size: NA; CDR3 DNA: TGTGCCAGCTCACCTTCTGGACCTTCAGATACGCAGTATTTT; CDR3 protein: CASSPSGPSDTQYF
J gene: TRBJ1-2; D gene: TRBD1; V gene: TRBV2; clone size: NA; CDR3 DNA: TGTGCCAGCAATAGGGGACAGGGCTATGGCTACACCTTC; CDR3 protein: CASNRGQGYGYTF
J gene: TRBJ2-2; D gene: TRBD2; V gene: TRBV5-1; clone size: once; CDR3 DNA: TGCGCCAGCAGCTCGGGACTAGCAGAGACCGGGGAGCTGTTTTTT; CDR3 protein: CASSSGLAETGELFF
J gene: TRBJ1-2; D gene: NA; V gene: TRBV6-2/TRBV6-3; clone size: NA; CDR3 DNA: TGTGCCAGCAGTTACGCCGAGGGGGGCGGCTACACCTTC; CDR3 protein: CASSYAEGGGYTF
J gene: TRBJ1-6; D gene: NA; V gene: TRBV5-1; clone size: NA; CDR3 DNA: TGCGCCAGCAGCTTCTTAGGGCAGGGTATGTCACCCCTCCACTTT; CDR3 protein: CASSFLGQGMSPLHF
J gene: TRBJ1-1; D gene: TRBD1; V gene: TRBV7-9; clone size: NA; CDR3 DNA: TGTGCCAGCAGTCCTGGACAGGCGCAGGGGGGAACTGAAGCTTTCTTT; CDR3 protein: CASSPGQAQGGTEAFF
J gene: TRBJ2-3; D gene: NA; V gene: TRBV9; clone size: NA; CDR3 DNA: TGTGCCAGCAGCGGAGGGGGGCACCTTACCACAGATACGCAGTATTTT; CDR3 protein: CASSGGGHLTTDTQYF
J gene: TRBJ2-2; D gene: TRBD2; V gene: TRBV6-1; clone size: NA; CDR3 DNA: TGTGCCAGCAGTGCTCTAGCGGGAGGGGGGTACACCGGGGAGCTGTTTTTT; CDR3 protein: CASSALAGGGYTGELFF
J gene: TRBJ2-5; D gene: NA; V gene: TRBV11-2; clone size: NA; CDR3 DNA: TGTGCCAGCAGCTTTTCCAATGAAGAGACCCAGTACTTC; CDR3 protein: CASSFSNEETQYF
J gene: TRBJ2-5; D gene: NA; V gene: TRBV14; clone size: once; CDR3 DNA: TGTGCCAGCAGTCAGAGACGGACTGGTAAAGAGACCCAGTACTTC; CDR3 protein: CASSQRRTGKETQYF
J gene: TRBJ2-1; D gene: NA; V gene: TRBV11-2; clone size: NA; CDR3 DNA: TGTGCCAGCAGCCCACGACTAGTTCAGGATGAGCAGTTCTTC; CDR3 protein: CASSPRLVQDEQFF
J gene: TRBJ2-7; D gene: NA; V gene: TRBV19; clone size: NA; CDR3 DNA: TGTGCCAGTAGTAGGACTCGGGGTAACTACGAGCAGTACTTC; CDR3 protein: CASSRTRGNYEQYF
J gene: TRBJ2-3; D gene: NA; V gene: TRBV29-1; clone size: NA; CDR3 DNA: TGCAGCGTTGGGGCCAGATTGAGAGATACGCAGTATTTT; CDR3 protein: CSVGARLRDTQYF
J gene: TRBJ2-7; D gene: NA; V gene: TRBV19; clone size: few; CDR3 DNA: TGTGCCAGTAGTTCATCAGGGCTCTACGAGCAGTACTTC; CDR3 protein: CASSSSGLYEQYF
J gene: TRBJ2-5; D gene: TRBD2; V gene: TRBV5-1; clone size: NA; CDR3 DNA: TGCGCCAGCAGCTTGAAGGCGGGAGCTCAAGAGACCCAGTACTTC; CDR3 protein: CASSLKAGAQETQYF
J gene: TRBJ1-5; D gene: NA; V gene: TRBV19; clone size: few; CDR3 DNA: TGTGCCAGTAGTATTAGCGGTAGCAATCAGCCCCAGCATTTT; CDR3 protein: CASSISGSNQPQHF
J gene: TRBJ1-2; D gene: NA; V gene: TRBV9; clone size: NA; CDR3 DNA: TGTGCCAGCAGCGTAGGATTACCTACAGGGAAGAATAGAGGCTACACCTTC; CDR3 protein: CASSVGLPTGKNRGYTF
J gene: TRBJ2-7; D gene: NA; V gene: TRBV29-1; clone size: NA; CDR3 DNA: TGCAGCGTTGATGATAGGGCAGAACGCCAGCAGTACTTC; CDR3 protein: CSVDDRAERQQYF
J gene: TRBJ2-7; D gene: TRBD1; V gene: TRBV6-5; clone size: once; CDR3 DNA: TGTGCCAGCAGACGAACGGGACAGCACTCCTACGAGCAGTACTTC; CDR3 protein: CASRRTGQHSYEQYF